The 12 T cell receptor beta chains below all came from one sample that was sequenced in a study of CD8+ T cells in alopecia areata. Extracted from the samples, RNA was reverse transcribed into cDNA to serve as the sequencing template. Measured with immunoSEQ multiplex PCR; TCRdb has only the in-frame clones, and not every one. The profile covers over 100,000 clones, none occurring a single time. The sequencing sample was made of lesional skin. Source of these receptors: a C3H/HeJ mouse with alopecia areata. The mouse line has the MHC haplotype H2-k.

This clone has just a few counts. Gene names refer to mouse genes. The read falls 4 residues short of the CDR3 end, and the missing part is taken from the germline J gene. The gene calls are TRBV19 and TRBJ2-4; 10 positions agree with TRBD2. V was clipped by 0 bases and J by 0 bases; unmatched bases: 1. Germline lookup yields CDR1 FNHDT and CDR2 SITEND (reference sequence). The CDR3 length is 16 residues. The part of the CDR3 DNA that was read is TGTGCCAGCAGTATAGCGACTGGGGGGAGTCAAAAC. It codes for CASSIATGGSQN. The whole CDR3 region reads CASSIATGGSQNTLYF.

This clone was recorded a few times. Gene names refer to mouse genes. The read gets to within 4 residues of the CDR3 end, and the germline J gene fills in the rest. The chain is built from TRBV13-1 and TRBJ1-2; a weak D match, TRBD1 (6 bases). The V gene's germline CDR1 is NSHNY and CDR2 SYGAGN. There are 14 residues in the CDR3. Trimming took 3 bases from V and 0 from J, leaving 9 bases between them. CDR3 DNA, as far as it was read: TGTGCCAGCAGTGGAGGGGGTGCAAACTCC. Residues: CASSGGGANS. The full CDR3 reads CASSGGGANSDYTF.

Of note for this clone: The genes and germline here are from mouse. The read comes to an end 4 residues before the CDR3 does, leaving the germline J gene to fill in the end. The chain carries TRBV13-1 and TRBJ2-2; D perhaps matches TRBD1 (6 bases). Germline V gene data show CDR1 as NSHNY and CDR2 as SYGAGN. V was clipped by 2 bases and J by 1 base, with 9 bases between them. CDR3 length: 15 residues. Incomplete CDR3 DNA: TGTGCCAGCAGTGAAAGGACAGAAAACACCGGG. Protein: CASSERTENTG. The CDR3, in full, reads CASSERTENTGQLYF.

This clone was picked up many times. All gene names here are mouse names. The sequenced part of the CDR3 DNA is TGTGCCAGCAGGACCCGGGACAGCAACTATGCT. It specifies CASRTRDSNYA. The complete CDR3 sequence is CASRTRDSNYAEQFF. The chain combines TRBV13-3 with TRBJ2-1; TRBD1 matches 7 bases. With the read ending 4 residues before the CDR3 end, the germline J gene is used to fill in that end. V lost 5 bases, J lost 1 base, and 6 bases stayed unmatched. There are 15 residues in the CDR3. Looked up from germline, CDR1 is NNHDY and CDR2 is SYVADS.

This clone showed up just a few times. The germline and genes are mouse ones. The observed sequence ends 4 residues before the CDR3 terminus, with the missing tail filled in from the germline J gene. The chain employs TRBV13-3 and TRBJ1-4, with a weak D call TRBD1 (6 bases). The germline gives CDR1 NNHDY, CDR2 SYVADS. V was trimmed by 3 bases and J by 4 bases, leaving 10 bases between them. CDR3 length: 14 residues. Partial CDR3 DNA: TGTGCCAGCAGTGCTCCGGGACACAACGAA. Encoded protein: CASSAPGHNE. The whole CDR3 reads CASSAPGHNERLFF.

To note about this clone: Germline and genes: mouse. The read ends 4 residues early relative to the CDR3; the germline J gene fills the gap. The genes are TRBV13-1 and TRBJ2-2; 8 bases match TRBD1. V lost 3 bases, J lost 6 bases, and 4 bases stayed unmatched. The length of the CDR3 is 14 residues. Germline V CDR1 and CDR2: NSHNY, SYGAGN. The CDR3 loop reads CASSGDRRAGQLYF. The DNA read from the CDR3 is TGTGCCAGCAGTGGGGACAGGAGAGCCGGG.

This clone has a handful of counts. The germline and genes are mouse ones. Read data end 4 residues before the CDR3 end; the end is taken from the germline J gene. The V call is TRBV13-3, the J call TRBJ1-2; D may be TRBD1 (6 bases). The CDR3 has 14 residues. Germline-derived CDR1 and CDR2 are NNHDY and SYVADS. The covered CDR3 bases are TGTGCCAGCAGTGATGACTGGGGGGGCCTC. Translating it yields CASSDDWGGL. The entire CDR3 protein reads CASSDDWGGLDYTF.

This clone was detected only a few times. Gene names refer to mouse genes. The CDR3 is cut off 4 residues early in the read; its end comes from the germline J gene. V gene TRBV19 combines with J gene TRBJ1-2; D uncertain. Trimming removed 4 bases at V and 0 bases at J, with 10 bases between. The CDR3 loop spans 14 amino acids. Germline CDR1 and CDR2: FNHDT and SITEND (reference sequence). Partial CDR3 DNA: TGTGCCAGCAGTCCCGACAATGCAAACTCC. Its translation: CASSPDNANS. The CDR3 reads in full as CASSPDNANSDYTF.

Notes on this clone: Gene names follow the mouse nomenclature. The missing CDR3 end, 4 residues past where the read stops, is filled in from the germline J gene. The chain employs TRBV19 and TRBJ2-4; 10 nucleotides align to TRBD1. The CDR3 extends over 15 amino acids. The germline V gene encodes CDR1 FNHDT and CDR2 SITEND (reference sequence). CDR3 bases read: TGTGCCAGCATTACCCTGACAGGGGGCCGAAAC. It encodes CASITLTGGRN. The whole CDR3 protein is CASITLTGGRNTLYF.

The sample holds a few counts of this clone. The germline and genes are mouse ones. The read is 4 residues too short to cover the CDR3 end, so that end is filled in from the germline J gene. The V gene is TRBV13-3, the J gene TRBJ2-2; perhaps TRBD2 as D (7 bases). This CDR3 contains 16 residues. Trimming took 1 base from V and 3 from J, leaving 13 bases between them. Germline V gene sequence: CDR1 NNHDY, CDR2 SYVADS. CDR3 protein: CASSDLGARDTGQLYF. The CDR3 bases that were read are TGTGCCAGCAGTGATCTGGGGGCGCGAGACACCGGG. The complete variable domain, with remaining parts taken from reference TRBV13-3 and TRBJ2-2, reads EAAVTQSPRSKVAVTGGKVTLSCHQTNNHDYMYWYRQDTGHGLRLIHYSYVADSTEKGDIPDGYKASRPSQENFSLILELASLSQTAVYFCASSDLGARDTGQLYFGEGSKLTVL.

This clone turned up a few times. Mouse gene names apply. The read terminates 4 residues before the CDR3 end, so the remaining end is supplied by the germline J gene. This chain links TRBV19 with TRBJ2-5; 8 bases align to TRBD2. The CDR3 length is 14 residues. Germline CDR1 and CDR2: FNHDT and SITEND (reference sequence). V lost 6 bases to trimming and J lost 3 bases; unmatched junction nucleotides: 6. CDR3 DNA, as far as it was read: TGTGCCAGCAACAACTGGGGGCCTCAAGAC. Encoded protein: CASNNWGPQD. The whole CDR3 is CASNNWGPQDTQYF. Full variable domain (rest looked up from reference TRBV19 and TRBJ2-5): GGIITQTPKFLIGQEGQKLTLKCQQNFNHDTMYWYRQDSGKGLRLIYYSITENDLQKGDLSEGYDASREKKSSFSLTVTSAQKNEMAVFLCASNNWGPQDTQYFGPGTRLLVL.

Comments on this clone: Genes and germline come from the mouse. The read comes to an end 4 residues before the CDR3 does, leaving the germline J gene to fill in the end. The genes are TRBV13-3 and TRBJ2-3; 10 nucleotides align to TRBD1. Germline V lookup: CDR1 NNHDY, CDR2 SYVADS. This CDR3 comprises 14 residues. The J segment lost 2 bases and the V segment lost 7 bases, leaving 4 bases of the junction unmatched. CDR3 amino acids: CASEGTGDAETLYF. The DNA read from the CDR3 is TGTGCCAGCGAGGGGACAGGGGATGCAGAA.